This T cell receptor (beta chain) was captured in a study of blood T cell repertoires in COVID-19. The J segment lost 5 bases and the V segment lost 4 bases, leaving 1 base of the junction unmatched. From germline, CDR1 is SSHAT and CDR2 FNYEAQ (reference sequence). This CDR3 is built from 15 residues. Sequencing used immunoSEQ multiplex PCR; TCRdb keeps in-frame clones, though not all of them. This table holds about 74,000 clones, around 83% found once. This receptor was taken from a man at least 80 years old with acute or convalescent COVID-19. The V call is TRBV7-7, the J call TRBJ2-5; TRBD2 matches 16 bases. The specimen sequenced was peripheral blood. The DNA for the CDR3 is TGTGCCAGCAGCTCGGGACTAGCGGGGGGGGAGACCCAGTACTTC. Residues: CASSSGLAGGETQYF.